This T cell receptor (beta chain) was profiled in a study of blood T cells in healthy people across ages. Through a sample-barcoded 5' primer and a J-beta primer mix, a second PCR was run for roughly 6 to 11 cycles. Using its own MiXCR run on the 5' RACE reads, TCRdb lists one record per CDR3 protein. Among 800,000 or so distinct CDR3 sequences listed, approximately 67% were seen once. The CDR3 runs 13 residues. Per the germline V gene, CDR1 is DFQATT and CDR2 is SNEGSKA (reference sequence). This clonotype was recorded only once. The sequence was obtained from a young man in good health. Sequences were obtained from blood. The chain is built from TRBV20-1 and TRBJ2-5; tentatively, D is TRBD2 (5 bases). The tail of the sequence fits TRBJ2-7 better, so the J call may be wrong. CDR3 amino acids: CSAEAPGYYEQYF. As DNA, the CDR3 is TGCAGTGCGGAGGCGCCAGGATACTACGAGCAGTACTTC.